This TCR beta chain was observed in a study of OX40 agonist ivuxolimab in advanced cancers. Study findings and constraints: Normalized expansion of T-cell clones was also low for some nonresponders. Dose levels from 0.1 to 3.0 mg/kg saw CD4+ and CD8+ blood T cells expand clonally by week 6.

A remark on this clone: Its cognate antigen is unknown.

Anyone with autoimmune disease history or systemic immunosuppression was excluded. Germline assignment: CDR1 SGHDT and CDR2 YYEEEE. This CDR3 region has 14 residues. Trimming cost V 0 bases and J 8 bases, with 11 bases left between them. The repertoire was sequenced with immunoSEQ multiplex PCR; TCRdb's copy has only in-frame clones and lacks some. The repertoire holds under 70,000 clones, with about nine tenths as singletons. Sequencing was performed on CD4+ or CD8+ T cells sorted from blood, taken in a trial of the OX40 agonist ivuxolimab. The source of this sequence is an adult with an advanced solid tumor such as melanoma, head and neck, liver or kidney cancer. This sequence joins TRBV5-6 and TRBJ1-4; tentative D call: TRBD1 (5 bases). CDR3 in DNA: TGTGCCAGCAGCTTGGGCTTCAGGGCAGAAAAACTGTTTTTT. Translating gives CASSLGFRAEKLFF.